These 7 T cell receptor beta chains were sequenced from one sample in a study of blood T cell repertoires in COVID-19. The assay was immunoSEQ multiplex PCR, and TCRdb's table has in-frame clones only and misses some. The table records 200,000 to 300,000 clones, 88% of them present only once. The sample taken for sequencing was peripheral blood. These receptors all stem from a woman between 35 and 50 years old who had recovered from COVID-19.

This chain uses TRBV5-1 with TRBJ2-3; D perhaps matches TRBD1 (6 bases). CDR3 length: 16 amino acids. V dropped 4 bases and J dropped 6 bases, with 21 bases sitting between them. CDR1 is SGHRS, CDR2 YFSETQ, per germline. The CDR3 loop is CASSPPGVGVSDTQYF. The CDR3 region has the DNA TGCGCCAGCAGCCCCCCAGGGGTGGGGGTCTCTGATACGCAGTATTTT.

The chain carries TRBV3-1 (or the pseudogene TRBV3-2) and TRBJ2-1, with 12 bases matching TRBD2. CDR1 LGHDT and CDR2 YNNKEL come from the germline V gene (reference sequence). This CDR3 has 18 amino acids. V dropped 1 base and J dropped 4; count of bases not matched to a gene: 8. The CDR3 loop reads CASSQGWASGRGYNEQFF. The DNA for the CDR3 is TGTGCCAGCAGCCAAGGTTGGGCTAGCGGGAGGGGGTACAATGAGCAGTTCTTC.

This rearrangement joins TRBV11-3 to TRBJ2-1; TRBD1 matches 8 bases. Trimming removed 5 bases from V and 6 bases from J; junction bases left unmatched: 12. CDR1 SGHNT and CDR2 YENEEA come from the germline V gene. The CDR3 runs 16 residues. The CDR3 region is CASSPRRDRRGNEQFF. The DNA for the CDR3 is TGTGCCAGCAGCCCCCGCCGGGACAGGAGGGGCAATGAGCAGTTCTTC.

This chain links TRBV7-9 with TRBJ2-4, with 15 bases identical to TRBD2. Germline V gene lookup returns CDR1 SEHNR and CDR2 FQNEAQ (reference sequence). The CDR3 runs 18 residues. J was trimmed by 3 bases and V by 0 bases; bases with no gene match: 3. The CDR3 protein is CASSLARTSGRGKNIQYF. The CDR3 nucleotides read TGTGCCAGCAGCTTAGCCCGGACTAGCGGGAGGGGCAAAAACATTCAGTACTTC.

This chain links TRBV6-1 with TRBJ1-2, with 11 positions matching TRBD1. Germline CDR1 is MNHNS and CDR2 is SASEGT. Germline trimming cut 3 bases from V and 10 bases from J; bases unmatched to any gene: 4. The CDR3 runs to 13 residues. This CDR3 reads CASSDGGQGDYTF. CDR3 in DNA: TGTGCCAGCAGTGACGGGGGACAGGGGGACTACACCTTC.

The rearrangement links TRBV7-9 to TRBJ2-3, with TRBD2 as a possible D gene (7 bases). Trimming pared 7 bases from V and 2 bases from J, leaving 25 bases between. The CDR3 is made up of 18 amino acids. Germline CDR1 and CDR2: SEHNR and FQNEAQ (reference sequence). The CDR3 DNA sequence: TGTGCCAGCACCCGGGGGGCCGAGGGGGAGTTGTCCACAGATACGCAGTATTTT. Translated, it gives CASTRGAEGELSTDTQYF. Looking up the rest from reference TRBV7-9 and TRBJ2-3 gives the full variable domain: DTGVSQNPRHKITKRGQNVTFRCDPISEHNRLYWYRQTLGQGPEFLTYFQNEAQLEKSRLLSDRFSAERPKGSFSTLEIQRTEQGDSAMYLCASTRGAEGELSTDTQYFGPGTRLTVL.

The chain links TRBV25-1 to TRBJ2-2, with a weak D call TRBD1 (6 bases). CDR3 length equals 12 residues. Trimming took off 4 bases at V and 10 bases at J, with 10 bases between the two ends. The germline V gene has CDR1 MGHDK and CDR2 SYGVNS. CDR3 coding DNA: TGTGCCAGCAGTGTACAGGGCGCGGAGCTGTTTTTT. Its protein is CASSVQGAELFF.